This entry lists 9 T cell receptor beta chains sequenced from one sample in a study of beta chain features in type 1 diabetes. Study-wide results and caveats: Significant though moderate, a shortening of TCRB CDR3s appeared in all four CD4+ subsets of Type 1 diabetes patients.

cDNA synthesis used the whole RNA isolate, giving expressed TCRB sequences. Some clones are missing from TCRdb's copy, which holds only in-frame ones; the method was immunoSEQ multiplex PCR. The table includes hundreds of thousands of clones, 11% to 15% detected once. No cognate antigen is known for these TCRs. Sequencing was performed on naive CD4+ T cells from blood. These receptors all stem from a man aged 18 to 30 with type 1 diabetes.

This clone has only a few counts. CDR3 sequence (DNA): TGTGCCACCAGCGGGACATCTTTCCGGGACGCGGAGACCCAGTACTTC. This encodes CATSGTSFRDAETQYF. This chain uses TRBV15 with TRBJ2-5; possibly TRBD1 for D (6 bases). Trimming took 5 bases from V and 5 from J, leaving 21 bases between them. CDR3 length: 16 amino acids. The germline V gene has CDR1 LNHNV and CDR2 YYDKDF (reference sequence).

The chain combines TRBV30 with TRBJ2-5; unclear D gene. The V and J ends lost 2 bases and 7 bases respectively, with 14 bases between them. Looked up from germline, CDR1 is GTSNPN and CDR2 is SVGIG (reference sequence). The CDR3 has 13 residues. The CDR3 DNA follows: TGTGCCTGGAGTCCGGGCCAGTTGGCGACCCAGTACTTC. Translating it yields CAWSPGQLATQYF.

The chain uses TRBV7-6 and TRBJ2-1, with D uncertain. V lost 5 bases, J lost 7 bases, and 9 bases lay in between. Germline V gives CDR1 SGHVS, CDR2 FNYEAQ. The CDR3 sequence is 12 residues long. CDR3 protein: CASSPLRNEQFF. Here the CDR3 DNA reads TGTGCCAGCAGCCCCCTCAGAAATGAGCAGTTCTTC.

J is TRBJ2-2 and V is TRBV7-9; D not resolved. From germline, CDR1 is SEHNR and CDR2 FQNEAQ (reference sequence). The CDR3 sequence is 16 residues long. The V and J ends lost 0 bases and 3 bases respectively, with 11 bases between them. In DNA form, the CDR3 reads TGTGCCAGCAGCTTAGCCGCTCTCTATTACACCGGGGAGCTGTTTTTT. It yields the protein CASSLAALYYTGELFF.

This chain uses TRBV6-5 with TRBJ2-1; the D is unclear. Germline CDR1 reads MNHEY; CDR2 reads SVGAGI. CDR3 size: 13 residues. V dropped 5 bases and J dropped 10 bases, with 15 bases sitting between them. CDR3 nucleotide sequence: TGTGCCAGCAGTGGCCCTAGTTTTTTGGAGCAGTTCTTC. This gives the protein CASSGPSFLEQFF.

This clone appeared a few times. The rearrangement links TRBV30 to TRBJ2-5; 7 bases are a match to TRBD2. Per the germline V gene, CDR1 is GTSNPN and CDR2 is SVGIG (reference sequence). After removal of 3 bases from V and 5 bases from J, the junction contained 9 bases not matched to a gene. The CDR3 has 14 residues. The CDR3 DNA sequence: TGTGCCTGGAGCCAGGGAGGGGCAGGCGAGACCCAGTACTTC. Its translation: CAWSQGGAGETQYF.

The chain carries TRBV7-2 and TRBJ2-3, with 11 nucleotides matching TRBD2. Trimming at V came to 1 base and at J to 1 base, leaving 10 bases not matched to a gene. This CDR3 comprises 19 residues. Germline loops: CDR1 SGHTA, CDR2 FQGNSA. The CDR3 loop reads CASSLGLAGRWRGTDTQYF. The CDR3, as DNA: TGTGCCAGCAGCTTAGGACTAGCGGGGAGGTGGAGGGGCACAGATACGCAGTATTTT.

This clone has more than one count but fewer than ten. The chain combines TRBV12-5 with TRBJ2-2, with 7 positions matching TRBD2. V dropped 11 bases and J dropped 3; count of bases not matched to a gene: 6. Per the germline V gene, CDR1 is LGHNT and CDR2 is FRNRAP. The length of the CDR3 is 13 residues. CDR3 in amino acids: CASSREHTGELFF. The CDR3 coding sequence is TGTGCTTCATCGCGGGAGCACACCGGGGAGCTGTTTTTT.

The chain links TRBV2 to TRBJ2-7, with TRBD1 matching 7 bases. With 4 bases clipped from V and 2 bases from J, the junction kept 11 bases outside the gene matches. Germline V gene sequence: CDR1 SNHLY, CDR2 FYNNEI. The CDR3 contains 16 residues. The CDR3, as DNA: TGTGCCAGCAGTGCCCGGCTGGCGCAGGGGGCCTACGAGCAGTACTTC. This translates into CASSARLAQGAYEQYF.